This note documents a single T cell receptor beta chain sequence. Its antigen is not identified. This specimen comes from a study of cytomegalovirus exposure and HLA in healthy donors. Study-level information: Roughly 85 million unique TCRs from HLA-typed donors were held in an early release of data. Study-level points and caveats: TCR beta sequences reportedly predicted most subjects' HLA-A and HLA-B alleles accurately. Segments of the TCR beta V type were, in most cases, productive about 87% or about 30% of the time in an earlier analysis.

The V gene's germline CDR1 is MNHEY and CDR2 SMNVEV (reference sequence). This CDR3 contains 14 residues. The germline V and J ends were trimmed by 6 bases and 3 bases, with 12 bases remaining between them. Use of 60 Vbeta and 13 Jbeta primers characterized the PCR. Sequencing was performed with immunoSEQ multiplex PCR; in TCRdb, only in-frame clones are kept and a portion is missing. The sample has roughly 120,000 clones. Donors were ostensibly healthy at sampling, although undocumented immune exposures were probable. The origin of this receptor is a middle-aged man in good health and CMV-seronegative. The sample comprised PBMCs. The rearrangement joins TRBV27 to TRBJ1-5, with D perhaps matching TRBD1 (6 bases). The chain's CDR3 is CASSHQGFNQPQHF. In DNA form, the CDR3 reads TGTGCCAGCAGCCACCAGGGGTTCAATCAGCCCCAGCATTTT.